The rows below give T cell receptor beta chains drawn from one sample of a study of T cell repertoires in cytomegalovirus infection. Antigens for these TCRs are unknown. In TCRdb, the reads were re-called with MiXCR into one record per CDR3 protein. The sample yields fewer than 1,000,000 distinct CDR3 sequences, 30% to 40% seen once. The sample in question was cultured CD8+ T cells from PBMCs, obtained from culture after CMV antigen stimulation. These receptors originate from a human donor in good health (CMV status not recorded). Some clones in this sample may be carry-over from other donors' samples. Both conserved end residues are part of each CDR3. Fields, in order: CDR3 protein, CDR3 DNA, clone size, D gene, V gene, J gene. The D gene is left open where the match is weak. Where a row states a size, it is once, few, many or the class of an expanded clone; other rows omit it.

CDR3: CASSLARRGQITTNEKLFF; DNA: TGTGCCAGCAGCTTAGCGCGGAGGGGACAGATTACAACTAATGAAAAACTGTTTTTT; size: few; D: TRBD1; V: TRBV7-6; J: TRBJ1-4
CDR3: CASSLLGLAGGAEQFF; DNA: TGTGCCAGCAGCTTACTTGGACTAGCGGGGGGGGCTGAGCAGTTCTTC; size: NA; D: TRBD2; V: TRBV13; J: TRBJ2-1
CDR3: CASSPVPGQGEAFF; DNA: TGTGCCAGCAGCCCCGTCCCGGGACAGGGAGAAGCTTTCTTT; size: NA; D: TRBD1; V: TRBV3-1; J: TRBJ1-1
CDR3: CASSLTTGLGLDEQFF; DNA: TGTGCCAGCAGCCTAACTACAGGGCTAGGTTTAGATGAGCAGTTCTTC; size: NA; D: NA; V: TRBV13; J: TRBJ2-1
CDR3: CASSLVASGGPDNEQFF; DNA: TGTGCCAGCAGTTTAGTAGCTAGCGGGGGGCCAGACAATGAGCAGTTCTTC; size: NA; D: TRBD2; V: TRBV28; J: TRBJ2-1
CDR3: CASSLVPGQLNYGYTF; DNA: TGTGCCAGCAGCCTTGTGCCGGGACAGTTAAACTATGGCTACACCTTC; size: few; D: TRBD1; V: TRBV5-6; J: TRBJ1-2
CDR3: CASSRDGEDYGYTF; DNA: TGTGCCAGCAGCCGCGACGGGGAGGACTATGGCTACACCTTC; size: NA; D: NA; V: TRBV13; J: TRBJ1-2
CDR3: CASSIDPAGVSETQYF; DNA: TGTGCCAGTAGTATAGATCCGGCAGGGGTGAGTGAGACCCAGTACTTC; size: NA; D: NA; V: TRBV19; J: TRBJ2-5
CDR3: CASSEVAGNTEAFF; DNA: TGTGCCAGCAGTGAGGTGGCAGGGAACACTGAAGCTTTCTTT; size: NA; D: NA; V: TRBV6-1; J: TRBJ1-1
CDR3: CASSSRLAGGPFKNEQFF; DNA: TGTGCCAGCAGCTCGCGACTAGCGGGGGGGCCTTTCAAAAATGAGCAGTTCTTC; size: many; D: TRBD2; V: TRBV7-2; J: TRBJ2-1
CDR3: CATSQGLAGASSYNEQFF; DNA: TGTGCCACCAGTCAGGGACTAGCGGGGGCCAGCTCCTACAATGAGCAGTTCTTC; size: NA; D: TRBD2; V: TRBV24-1; J: TRBJ2-1
CDR3: CASSQDRDLQETQYF; DNA: TGTGCCAGCAGCCAAGATCGGGACTTACAAGAGACCCAGTACTTC; size: NA; D: NA; V: TRBV3-1; J: TRBJ2-5
CDR3: CASSQGALGRHSGANVLTF; DNA: TGTGCCAGCAGCCAAGGGGCCCTTGGTCGGCACTCTGGGGCCAACGTCCTGACTTTC; size: once; D: NA; V: TRBV3-1; J: TRBJ2-6
CDR3: CASSPGTPQYF; DNA: TGTGCCAGCAGTCCAGGGACACCGCAGTACTTC; size: NA; D: NA; V: TRBV6-2/TRBV6-3; J: TRBJ2-5
CDR3: CASSYSDRGRYNEQFF; DNA: TGTGCCAGCAGTTACTCGGACAGGGGGCGATACAATGAGCAGTTCTTC; size: many; D: TRBD1; V: TRBV6-5; J: TRBJ2-1
CDR3: CASSLIRDYGYTF; DNA: TGTGCCAGCAGTTTGATCAGGGACTATGGCTACACCTTC; size: NA; D: NA; V: TRBV6-6; J: TRBJ1-2
CDR3: CASSTQGWGEGETQYF; DNA: TGTGCCAGCAGCACCCAGGGTTGGGGGGAGGGAGAGACCCAGTACTTC; size: many; D: TRBD2; V: TRBV7-2; J: TRBJ2-5
CDR3: CASSLNIRKMNTGELFF; DNA: TGTGCCAGCAGCCTAAACATCCGGAAAATGAACACCGGGGAGCTGTTTTTT; size: few; D: NA; V: TRBV7-6; J: TRBJ2-2
CDR3: CASSLNGDRNTEAFF; DNA: TGTGCCAGCAGCTTAAACGGAGATCGGAACACTGAAGCTTTCTTT; size: NA; D: NA; V: TRBV7-9; J: TRBJ1-1
CDR3: CASVGARDEQFF; DNA: TGTGCCAGCGTTGGTGCTCGGGATGAGCAGTTCTTC; size: NA; D: NA; V: TRBV27; J: TRBJ2-1
CDR3: CASSRQGRGNEQFF; DNA: TGTGCCAGCAGTCGACAGGGGCGTGGGAATGAGCAGTTCTTC; size: few; D: TRBD1; V: TRBV25-1; J: TRBJ2-1
CDR3: CASSLEVAGETDTQYF; DNA: TGTGCCAGCAGCTTAGAAGTTGCGGGGGAGACAGATACGCAGTATTTT; size: many; D: TRBD2; V: TRBV7-6; J: TRBJ2-3
CDR3: CASSPQGDSGGETQYF; DNA: TGTGCCAGCAGCCCGCAAGGGGACTCAGGGGGAGAGACCCAGTACTTC; size: few; D: NA; V: TRBV7-9; J: TRBJ2-5
CDR3: CSVQRQDTQYF; DNA: TGCAGCGTACAACGACAAGATACGCAGTATTTT; size: NA; D: NA; V: TRBV29-1; J: TRBJ2-3
CDR3: CASSYFYGTRLTNYGYTF; DNA: TGTGCCAGCAGTTACTTCTACGGGACTCGCTTAACTAACTATGGCTACACCTTC; size: NA; D: NA; V: TRBV6-2/TRBV6-3; J: TRBJ1-2
CDR3: CASSQERGDRSYGYTF; DNA: TGCGCCAGCAGCCAAGAAAGGGGGGACCGGTCGTATGGCTACACCTTC; size: NA; D: NA; V: TRBV4-1; J: TRBJ1-2
CDR3: CASSSLNRDRVSYEQYF; DNA: TGTGCCAGCAGCTCCCTAAACCGGGACAGAGTTTCCTACGAGCAGTACTTC; size: few; D: TRBD1; V: TRBV7-9; J: TRBJ2-7
CDR3: CASSFSGQGPGELFF; DNA: TGTGCCAGCAGTTTCAGCGGTCAGGGTCCCGGGGAGCTGTTTTTT; size: NA; D: NA; V: TRBV27; J: TRBJ2-2
CDR3: CASSSLFTGISTDTQYF; DNA: TGTGCCAGCAGTTCCCTCTTTACAGGGATTAGCACAGATACGCAGTATTTT; size: few; D: NA; V: TRBV27; J: TRBJ2-3
CDR3: CASSVSGVGNQPQHF; DNA: TGTGCCAGCAGCGTGTCGGGGGTAGGAAATCAGCCCCAGCATTTT; size: few; D: NA; V: TRBV7-9; J: TRBJ1-5
CDR3: CASSWESLNGYTF; DNA: TGTGCCAGCAGCTGGGAGAGCTTGAACGGCTACACCTTC; size: NA; D: NA; V: TRBV7-1; J: TRBJ1-2
CDR3: CASSSGAEAFF; DNA: TGTGCCAGCAGTTCAGGGGCTGAAGCTTTCTTT; size: many; D: NA; V: TRBV6-2/TRBV6-3; J: TRBJ1-1
CDR3: CASSYQGEAFF; DNA: TGTGCCAGCAGTTATCAGGGAGAAGCTTTCTTT; size: NA; D: NA; V: TRBV12-3/TRBV12-4; J: TRBJ1-1
CDR3: CASSEYGDNEQFF; DNA: TGTGCCAGCAGTGAATATGGAGACAATGAGCAGTTCTTC; size: NA; D: NA; V: TRBV25-1; J: TRBJ2-1
CDR3: CASSQVLLNTGELFF; DNA: TGTGCCAGCAGCCAAGTATTGTTAAACACCGGGGAGCTGTTTTTT; size: NA; D: NA; V: TRBV4-2; J: TRBJ2-2
CDR3: CASTRSGGAGDEQFF; DNA: TGTGCCAGCACCCGAAGCGGGGGGGCCGGAGATGAGCAGTTCTTC; size: many; D: TRBD2; V: TRBV6-1; J: TRBJ2-1
CDR3: CASSQAVRGYGYTF; DNA: TGCGCCAGCAGCCAAGCGGTTAGGGGCTATGGCTACACCTTC; size: few; D: NA; V: TRBV4-1; J: TRBJ1-2
CDR3: CATSDFRGRDTGELFF; DNA: TGTGCCACCAGTGATTTTCGGGGCAGGGACACCGGGGAGCTGTTTTTT; size: few; D: NA; V: TRBV24-1; J: TRBJ2-2
CDR3: CASRREGGRLAGDEQFF; DNA: TGTGCCAGCAGAAGAGAAGGGGGGAGACTAGCGGGGGATGAGCAGTTCTTC; size: NA; D: TRBD2; V: TRBV9; J: TRBJ2-1
CDR3: CASSPLPSGNEQFF; DNA: TGTGCCAGCAGCCCCCTACCCTCCGGCAATGAGCAGTTCTTC; size: few; D: NA; V: TRBV27; J: TRBJ2-1
CDR3: CASSFGGRIYEQYF; DNA: TGTGCCAGCAGTTTTGGCGGCCGGATCTACGAGCAGTACTTC; size: few; D: NA; V: TRBV27; J: TRBJ2-7
CDR3: CASAVDVGATNEKLFF; DNA: TGTGCCAGTGCCGTTGATGTGGGGGCAACTAATGAAAAACTGTTTTTT; size: few; D: NA; V: TRBV6-6; J: TRBJ1-4
CDR3: CASSQVREKLFF; DNA: TGCGCCAGCAGCCAAGTGAGAGAAAAACTGTTTTTT; size: NA; D: NA; V: TRBV4-1; J: TRBJ1-4
CDR3: CASSLLVRDGYTF; DNA: TGTGCCAGCAGCTTACTCGTCAGGGATGGCTACACCTTC; size: NA; D: NA; V: TRBV6-2/TRBV6-3; J: TRBJ1-2
CDR3: CASSRSGGDGYTF; DNA: TGTGCCAGCAGCCGGAGTGGGGGGGACGGCTACACCTTC; size: few; D: NA; V: TRBV7-9; J: TRBJ1-2
CDR3: CASSEAKGSNSPLHF; DNA: TGTGCCAGCAGTGAAGCGAAGGGTTCCAATTCACCCCTCCACTTT; size: NA; D: NA; V: TRBV2; J: TRBJ1-6
CDR3: CASSVAPGHSSYEQYF; DNA: TGTGCCAGCAGCGTAGCCCCGGGACACAGCTCCTACGAGCAGTACTTC; size: NA; D: NA; V: TRBV9; J: TRBJ2-7
CDR3: CASSSPITGGSLTDTQYF; DNA: TGTGCCAGCAGTTCCCCCATCACGGGGGGGAGTCTCACAGATACGCAGTATTTT; size: NA; D: TRBD2; V: TRBV28; J: TRBJ2-3
CDR3: CASSPLTREETQYF; DNA: TGTGCCAGCAGCCCTCTCACGAGGGAGGAGACCCAGTACTTC; size: few; D: NA; V: TRBV27; J: TRBJ2-5
CDR3: CASTPPENLLIETQYF; DNA: TGTGCCAGCACTCCCCCCGAAAATCTCCTAATAGAGACCCAGTACTTC; size: NA; D: NA; V: TRBV6-1; J: TRBJ2-5
CDR3: CASSLKVTMNTEAFF; DNA: TGTGCCAGCAGCTTGAAGGTAACTATGAACACTGAAGCTTTCTTT; size: NA; D: NA; V: TRBV5-6; J: TRBJ1-1
CDR3: CASSYPAGVRDTQYF; DNA: TGTGCCAGCAGTTACCCGGCGGGGGTCCGGGATACGCAGTATTTT; size: NA; D: TRBD2; V: TRBV6-8; J: TRBJ2-3
CDR3: CASRLDRSSYEQYF; DNA: TGTGCCAGCAGATTAGACAGGAGCTCCTACGAGCAGTACTTC; size: NA; D: NA; V: TRBV27; J: TRBJ2-7
CDR3: CASSSAGVPRFTSSEQYF; DNA: TGTGCCAGCAGCTCCGCAGGGGTTCCCCGGTTCACCTCTTCCGAGCAGTACTTC; size: NA; D: NA; V: TRBV7-9; J: TRBJ2-7
CDR3: CASRDFSYNEQFF; DNA: TGTGCCAGCAGGGACTTCTCCTACAATGAGCAGTTCTTC; size: few; D: NA; V: TRBV2; J: TRBJ2-1